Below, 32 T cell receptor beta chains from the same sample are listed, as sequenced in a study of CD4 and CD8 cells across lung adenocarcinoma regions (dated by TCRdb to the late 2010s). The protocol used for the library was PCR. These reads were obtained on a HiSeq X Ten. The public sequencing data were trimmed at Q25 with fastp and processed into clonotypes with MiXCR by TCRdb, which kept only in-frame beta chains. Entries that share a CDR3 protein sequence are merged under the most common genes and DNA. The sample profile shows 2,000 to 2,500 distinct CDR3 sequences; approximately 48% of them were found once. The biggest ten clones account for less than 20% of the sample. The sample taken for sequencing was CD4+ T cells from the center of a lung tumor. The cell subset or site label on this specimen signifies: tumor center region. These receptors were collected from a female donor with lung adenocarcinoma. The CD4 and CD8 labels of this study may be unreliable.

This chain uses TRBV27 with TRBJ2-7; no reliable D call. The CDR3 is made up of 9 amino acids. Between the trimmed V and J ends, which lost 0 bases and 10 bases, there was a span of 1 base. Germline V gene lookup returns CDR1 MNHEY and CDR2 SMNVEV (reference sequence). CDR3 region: CASSLSQYF. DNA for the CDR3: TGTGCCAGCAGTTTATCACAGTACTTC.

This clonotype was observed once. The chain's CDR3 is CASSFDRVGSREQYF. Here the CDR3 DNA reads TGTGCCAGCAGTTTCGACAGGGTTGGATCCCGCGAGCAGTACTTC. The chain recombines TRBV27 with TRBJ2-7; 7 nucleotides line up with TRBD1. Trimming cost V 3 bases and J 6 bases; bases outside gene matches: 11. CDR1 is MNHEY and CDR2 is SMNVEV in the germline V gene (reference sequence). The CDR3 extends over 15 amino acids.

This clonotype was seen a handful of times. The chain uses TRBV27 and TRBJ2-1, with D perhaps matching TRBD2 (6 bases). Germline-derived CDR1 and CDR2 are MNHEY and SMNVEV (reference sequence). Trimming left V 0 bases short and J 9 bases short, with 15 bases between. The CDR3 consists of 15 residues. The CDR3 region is CASSLSLPSVSEQFF. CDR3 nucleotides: TGTGCCAGCAGTTTATCCCTCCCTAGCGTTAGTGAGCAGTTCTTC.

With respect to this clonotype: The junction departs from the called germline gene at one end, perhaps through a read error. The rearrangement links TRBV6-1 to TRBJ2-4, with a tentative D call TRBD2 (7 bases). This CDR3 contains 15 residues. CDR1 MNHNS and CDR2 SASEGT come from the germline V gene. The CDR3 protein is CASGEGGGAKDIQYF. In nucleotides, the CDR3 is TGTGCCAGCGGGGAGGGGGGGGGAGCCAAAGACATTCAGTACTTC.

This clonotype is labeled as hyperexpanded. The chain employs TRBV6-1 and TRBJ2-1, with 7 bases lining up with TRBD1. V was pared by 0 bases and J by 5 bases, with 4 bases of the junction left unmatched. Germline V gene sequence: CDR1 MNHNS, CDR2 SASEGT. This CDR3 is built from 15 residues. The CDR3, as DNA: TGTGCCAGCAGTGAAGCCTGGCAGGGGGACAATGAGCAGTTCTTC. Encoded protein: CASSEAWQGDNEQFF.

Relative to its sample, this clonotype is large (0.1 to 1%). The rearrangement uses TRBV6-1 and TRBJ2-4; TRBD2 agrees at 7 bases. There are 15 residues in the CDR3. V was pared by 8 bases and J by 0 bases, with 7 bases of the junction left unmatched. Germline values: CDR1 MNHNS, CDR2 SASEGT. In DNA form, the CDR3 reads TGTGCCAGCGGGGAGGGGATGGGAGCCAAAAACATTCAGTACTTC. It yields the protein CASGEGMGAKNIQYF.

Here the CDR3 reads CATSGVTETQYF. The CDR3 nucleotides read TGTGCCACCAGTGGCGTCACTGAGACCCAGTACTTC. The chain combines TRBV24-1 with TRBJ2-1, with D unresolved. The DNA end favors TRBJ2-5, so the J call may be wrong. Germline CDR1 and CDR2: KGHDR and SFDVKD. CDR3 length: 12 amino acids.

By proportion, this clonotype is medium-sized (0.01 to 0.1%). The CDR3 spells CASSLYGPGGDNEQFF. CDR3 bases: TGTGCCAGCAGCTTATATGGCCCTGGGGGGGACAATGAGCAGTTCTTC. V gene TRBV7-6 combines with J gene TRBJ2-1; 7 nucleotides align to TRBD2. The trim removed 2 bases at V and 5 bases at J, leaving 9 bases unmatched. The CDR3 is made up of 16 amino acids. The germline CDR1 and CDR2 sequences are SGHVS and FNYEAQ. The entire variable domain, with the rest obtained from reference TRBV7-6 and TRBJ2-1, is as follows: GAGVSQSPRYKVTKRGQDVALRCDPISGHVSLYWYRQALGQGPEFLTYFNYEAQQDKSGLPNDRFSAERPEGSISTLTIQRTEQRDSAMYRCASSLYGPGGDNEQFFGPGTRLTVL.

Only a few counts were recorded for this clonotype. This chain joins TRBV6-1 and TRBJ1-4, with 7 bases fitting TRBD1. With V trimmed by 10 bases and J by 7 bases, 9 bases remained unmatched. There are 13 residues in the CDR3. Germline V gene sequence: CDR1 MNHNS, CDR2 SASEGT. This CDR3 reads CATSTGSREKLFF. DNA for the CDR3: TGTGCCACCTCGACAGGGTCTCGTGAAAAACTGTTTTTT.

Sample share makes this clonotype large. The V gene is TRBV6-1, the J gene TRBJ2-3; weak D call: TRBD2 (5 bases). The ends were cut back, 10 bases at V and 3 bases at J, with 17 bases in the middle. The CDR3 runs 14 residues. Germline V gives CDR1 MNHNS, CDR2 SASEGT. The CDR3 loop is CATRQGRGTDTQYF. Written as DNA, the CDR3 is TGTGCCACGCGGCAAGGGAGAGGGACAGATACGCAGTATTTT.

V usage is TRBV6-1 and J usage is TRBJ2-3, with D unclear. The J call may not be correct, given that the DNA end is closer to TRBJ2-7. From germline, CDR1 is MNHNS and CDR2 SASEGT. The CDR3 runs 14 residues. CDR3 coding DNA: TGTGCCAGCTTGATGAGGAGTGCAACAGAGACGCAGTACTTC. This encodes CASLMRSATETQYF.

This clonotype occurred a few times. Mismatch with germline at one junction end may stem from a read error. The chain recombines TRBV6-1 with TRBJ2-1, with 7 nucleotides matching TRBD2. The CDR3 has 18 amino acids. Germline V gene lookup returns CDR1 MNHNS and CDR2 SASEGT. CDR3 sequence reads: CASSPPGGTVRGYNEQLF. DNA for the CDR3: TGTGCCAGCAGTCCCCCCGGGGGGACGGTACGGGGATACAATGAGCAGCTCTTC.

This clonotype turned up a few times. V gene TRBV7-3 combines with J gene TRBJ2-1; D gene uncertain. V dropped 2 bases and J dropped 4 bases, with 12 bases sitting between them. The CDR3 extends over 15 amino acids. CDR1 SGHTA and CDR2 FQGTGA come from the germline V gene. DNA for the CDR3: TGTGCCAGCAGCTTAGGCCAGGTTCCTTACAATGAGCAGTTCTTC. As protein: CASSLGQVPYNEQFF.

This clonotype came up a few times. CDR3 sequence: CASMAGSYNEQFF. Here the CDR3 DNA reads TGCGCCAGCATGGCTGGCTCCTACAATGAGCAGTTCTTC. This rearrangement joins TRBV10-2 to TRBJ2-1; no definite D call. Trimming took 7 bases from V and 0 from J, leaving 7 bases between them. Germline V lookup: CDR1 WSHSY, CDR2 SAAADI. The CDR3 is made up of 13 amino acids.

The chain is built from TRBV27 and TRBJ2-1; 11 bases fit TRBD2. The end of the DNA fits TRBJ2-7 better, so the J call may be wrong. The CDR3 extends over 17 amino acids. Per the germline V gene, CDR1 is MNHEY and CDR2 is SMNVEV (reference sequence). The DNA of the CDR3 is TGTGCCAGCAGCATAAAAGCCCGGGGGCTAGCGGGAGGACAGCAGTACTTC. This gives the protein CASSIKARGLAGGQQYF.

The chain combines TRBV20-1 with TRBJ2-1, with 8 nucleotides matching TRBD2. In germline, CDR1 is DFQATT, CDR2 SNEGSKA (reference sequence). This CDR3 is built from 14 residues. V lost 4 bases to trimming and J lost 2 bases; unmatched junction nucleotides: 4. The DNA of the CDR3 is TGCAGTGCTACTACTAGCGGAACCTACAATGAGCAGTTCTTC. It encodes CSATTSGTYNEQFF.

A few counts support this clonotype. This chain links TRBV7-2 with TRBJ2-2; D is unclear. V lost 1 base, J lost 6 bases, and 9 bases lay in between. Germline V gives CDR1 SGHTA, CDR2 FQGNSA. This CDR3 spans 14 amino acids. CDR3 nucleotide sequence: TGTGCCAGCAGCTTAGACCGTGGACCCGGGGAGCTGTTTTTT. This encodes CASSLDRGPGELFF.

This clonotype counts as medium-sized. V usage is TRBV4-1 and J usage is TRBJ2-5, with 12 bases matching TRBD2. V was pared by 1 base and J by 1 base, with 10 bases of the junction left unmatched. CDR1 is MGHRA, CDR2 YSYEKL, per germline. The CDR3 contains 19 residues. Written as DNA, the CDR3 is TGCGCCAGCAGCCAAGGCACATACACTAGCGGGAGGATCCAAGAGACCCAGTACTTC. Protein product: CASSQGTYTSGRIQETQYF.

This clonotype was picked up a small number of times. The CDR3 sequence: CASSESASSYNEQFF. The CDR3 bases are TGTGCCAGCAGTGAATCGGCTTCTTCCTACAATGAGCAGTTCTTC. The genes are TRBV6-1 and TRBJ2-1; no reliable D call. Germline-derived CDR1 and CDR2 are MNHNS and SASEGT. CDR3 size: 15 residues. Trimming pared 2 bases from V and 1 base from J, leaving 9 bases between.

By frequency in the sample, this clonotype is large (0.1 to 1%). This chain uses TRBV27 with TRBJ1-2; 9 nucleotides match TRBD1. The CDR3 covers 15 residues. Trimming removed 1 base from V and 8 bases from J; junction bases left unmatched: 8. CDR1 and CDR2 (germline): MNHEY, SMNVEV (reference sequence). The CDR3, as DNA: TGTGCCAGCAGTTTATTGGGACAGGGTCTCTACGGCTACACCTTC. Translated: CASSLLGQGLYGYTF.

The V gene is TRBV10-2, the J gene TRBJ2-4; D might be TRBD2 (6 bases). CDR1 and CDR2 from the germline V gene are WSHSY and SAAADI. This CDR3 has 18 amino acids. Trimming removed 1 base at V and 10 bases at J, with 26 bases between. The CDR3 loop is CASSEFSGGAGRTDIQYF. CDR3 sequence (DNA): TGCGCCAGCAGTGAGTTCAGTGGGGGAGCGGGTCGCACAGATATTCAGTACTTC.

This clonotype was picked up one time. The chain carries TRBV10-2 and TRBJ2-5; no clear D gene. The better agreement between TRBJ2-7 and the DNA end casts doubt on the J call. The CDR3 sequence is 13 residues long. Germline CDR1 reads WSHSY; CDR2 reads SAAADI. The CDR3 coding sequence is TGCGCCAGCAGTGTTAGGGACTCCTACGAGCAGTACTTC. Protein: CASSVRDSYEQYF.

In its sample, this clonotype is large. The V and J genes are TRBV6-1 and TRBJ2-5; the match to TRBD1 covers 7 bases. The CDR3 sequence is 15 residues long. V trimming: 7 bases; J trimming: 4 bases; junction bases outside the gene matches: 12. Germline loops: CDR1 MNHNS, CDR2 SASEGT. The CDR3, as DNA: TGTGCCAGCACTCCCCCGCAGGCAGGGGGAGAGACCCAGTACTTC. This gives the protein CASTPPQAGGETQYF.

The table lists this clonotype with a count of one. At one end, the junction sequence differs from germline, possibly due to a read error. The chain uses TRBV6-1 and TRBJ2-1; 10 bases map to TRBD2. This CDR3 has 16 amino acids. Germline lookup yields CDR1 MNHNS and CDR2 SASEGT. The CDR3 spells CASRAGWASGRAEQFF. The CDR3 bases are TGTGCCAGCAGGGCCGGCTGGGCTAGCGGGAGAGCTGAGCAGTTTTTT.

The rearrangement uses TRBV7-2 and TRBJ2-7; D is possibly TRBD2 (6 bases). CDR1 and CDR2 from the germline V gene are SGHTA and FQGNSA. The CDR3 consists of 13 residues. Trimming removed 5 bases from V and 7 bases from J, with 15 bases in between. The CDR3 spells CASSPYLASEQYF. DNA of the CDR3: TGTGCCAGCAGCCCGTACCTAGCGTCAGAGCAGTACTTC.

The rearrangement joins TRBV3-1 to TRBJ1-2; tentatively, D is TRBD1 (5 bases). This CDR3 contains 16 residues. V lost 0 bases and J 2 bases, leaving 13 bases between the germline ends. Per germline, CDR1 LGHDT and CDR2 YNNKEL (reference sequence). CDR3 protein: CASSQEFRELNYGYTF. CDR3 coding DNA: TGTGCCAGCAGCCAAGAGTTCAGGGAACTAAACTATGGCTACACCTTC.

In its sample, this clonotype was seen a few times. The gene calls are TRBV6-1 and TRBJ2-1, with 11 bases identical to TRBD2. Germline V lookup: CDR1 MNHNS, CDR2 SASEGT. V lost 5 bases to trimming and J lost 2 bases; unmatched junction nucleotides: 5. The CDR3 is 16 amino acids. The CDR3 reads CASSKISGRAYNEQFF. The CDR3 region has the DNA TGTGCCAGCAGTAAAATTAGCGGGAGGGCCTACAATGAGCAGTTCTTC.

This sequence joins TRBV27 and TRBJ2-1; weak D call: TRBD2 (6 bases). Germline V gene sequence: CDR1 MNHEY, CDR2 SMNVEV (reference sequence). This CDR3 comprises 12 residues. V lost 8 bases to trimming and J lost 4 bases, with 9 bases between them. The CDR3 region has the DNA TGTGCCAGCGGACTACAATACAATGAGCAGTTCTTC. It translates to CASGLQYNEQFF.

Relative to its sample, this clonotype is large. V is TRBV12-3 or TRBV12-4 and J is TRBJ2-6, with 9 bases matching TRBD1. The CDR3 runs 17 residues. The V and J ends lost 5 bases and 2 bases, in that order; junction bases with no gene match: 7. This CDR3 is CASSPGTGSPGANVLTF. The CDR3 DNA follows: TGTGCCAGCAGTCCCGGGACAGGGAGTCCTGGGGCCAACGTCCTGACTTTC.

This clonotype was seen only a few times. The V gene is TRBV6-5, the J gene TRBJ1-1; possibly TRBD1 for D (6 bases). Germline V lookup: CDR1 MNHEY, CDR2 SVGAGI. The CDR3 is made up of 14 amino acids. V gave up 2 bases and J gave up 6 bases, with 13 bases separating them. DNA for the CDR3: TGTGCCAGCAGTTACAGGGGGGGGGGGGCTGAAGCTTTCTTT. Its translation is CASSYRGGGAEAFF.

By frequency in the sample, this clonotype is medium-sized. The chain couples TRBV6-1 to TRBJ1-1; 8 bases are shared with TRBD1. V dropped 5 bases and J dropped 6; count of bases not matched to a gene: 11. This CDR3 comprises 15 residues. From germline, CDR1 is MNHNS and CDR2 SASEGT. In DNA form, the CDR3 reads TGTGCCAGCAGTCAAACAGGGGGAAAAGCGGCTGAAGCTTTCTTT. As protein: CASSQTGGKAAEAFF.

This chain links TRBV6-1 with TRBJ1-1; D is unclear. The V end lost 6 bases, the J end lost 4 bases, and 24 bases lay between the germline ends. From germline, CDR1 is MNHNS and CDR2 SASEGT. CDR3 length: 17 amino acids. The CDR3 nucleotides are TGTGCCAGCAGCAACGATCCCTTCCCTCGAGATCGCACTGAAGCTTTCTTT. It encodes CASSNDPFPRDRTEAFF.